This TCR beta chain was recovered during a study of blood T cell repertoires in COVID-19. As originally analysed: The assay estimated nucleated cells by amplifying reference gene primers. TCRdb keeps only in-frame clones here, not all; method: immunoSEQ multiplex PCR. V, J and clone size reflect that table, while D and trimming were determined from the DNA. This sample has 190,000 or so clones, with 87% found just once. Germline V CDR1 and CDR2: SGDLS, YYNGEE. J gave up 0 bases and V 3 bases, and 5 bases lay outside the gene matches. The CDR3 has 18 residues. This TCR came from a woman aged 18-29 years who had recovered from COVID-19. Material: peripheral blood. V is TRBV9 and J is TRBJ2-6; 11 nucleotides match TRBD2. In nucleotides, the CDR3 is TGTGCCAGCAGCGCCGGACTAGCGGGCCTCTCTGGGGCCAACGTCCTGACTTTC. It specifies CASSAGLAGLSGANVLTF.